This TCR beta chain derives from a study of blood T cell repertoires in COVID-19. Trimming pared 6 bases from V and 6 bases from J, leaving 9 bases between. From germline, CDR1 is SNHLY and CDR2 FYNNEI. This CDR3 contains 12 residues. Measured with immunoSEQ multiplex PCR; TCRdb has only the in-frame clones, and not every one. The data hold a few hundred thousand clones, with roughly nine tenths observed a single time. Sequenced input: peripheral blood. The chain links TRBV2 to TRBJ2-4; D is unclear. This sequence originates from a man aged 55 to 69 who had recovered from COVID-19. The CDR3 nucleotides read TGTGCCAGCAGGGGCTATGGAAACATTCAGTACTTC. This translates into CASRGYGNIQYF.